The T cell receptor (beta chain) under discussion was sequenced for a study of cytomegalovirus exposure and HLA in healthy donors. Primers: 60 Vbeta forward and 13 Jbeta reverse. Measured with immunoSEQ multiplex PCR; TCRdb has only the in-frame clones, and not every one. The sample yields roughly 250,000 clones, roughly two thirds seen once. This TCR derives from a female donor in good health and CMV-seronegative. The sequencing input was PBMCs.

CDR3 DNA: TGCGCCAGCAGTTGGGTCGTGGACACCCCCAATGAGCAGTTCTTC. Translating it yields CASSWVVDTPNEQFF. The V gene is TRBV5-1, the J gene TRBJ2-1; the D gene is possibly TRBD1 (5 bases). The V end lost 5 bases, the J end lost 6 bases, and 18 bases lay between the germline ends. The CDR3 has 15 residues. Germline values: CDR1 SGHRS, CDR2 YFSETQ.